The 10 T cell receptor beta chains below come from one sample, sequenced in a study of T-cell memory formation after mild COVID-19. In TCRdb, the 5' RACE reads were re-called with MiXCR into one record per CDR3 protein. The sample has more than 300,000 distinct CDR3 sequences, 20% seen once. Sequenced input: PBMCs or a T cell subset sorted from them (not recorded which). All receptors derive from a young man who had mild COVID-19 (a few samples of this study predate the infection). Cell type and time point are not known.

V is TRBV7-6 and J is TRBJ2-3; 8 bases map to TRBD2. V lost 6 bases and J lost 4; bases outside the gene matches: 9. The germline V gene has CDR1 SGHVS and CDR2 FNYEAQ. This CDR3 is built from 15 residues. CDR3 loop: CASSLPGLGADTQYF. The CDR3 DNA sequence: TGTGCCAGCAGTTTACCGGGACTAGGCGCAGATACGCAGTATTTT.

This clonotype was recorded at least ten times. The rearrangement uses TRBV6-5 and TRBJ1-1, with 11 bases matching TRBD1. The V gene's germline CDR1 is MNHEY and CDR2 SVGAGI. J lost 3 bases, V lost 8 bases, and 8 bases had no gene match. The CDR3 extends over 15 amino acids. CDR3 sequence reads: CASSGQGAGDTEAFF. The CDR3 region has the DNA TGTGCCAGCTCAGGACAGGGGGCAGGTGACACTGAAGCTTTCTTT.

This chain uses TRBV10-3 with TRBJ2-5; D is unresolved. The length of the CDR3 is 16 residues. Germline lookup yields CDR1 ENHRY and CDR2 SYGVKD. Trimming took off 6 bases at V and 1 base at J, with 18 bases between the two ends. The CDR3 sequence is CAISDYRYKPQETQYF. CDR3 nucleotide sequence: TGTGCCATCAGCGATTACAGATATAAACCCCAAGAGACCCAGTACTTC.

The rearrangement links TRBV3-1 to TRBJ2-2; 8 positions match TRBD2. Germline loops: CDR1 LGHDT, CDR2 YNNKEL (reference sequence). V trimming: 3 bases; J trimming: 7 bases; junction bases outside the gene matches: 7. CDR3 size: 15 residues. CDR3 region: CASSQPGGHDGELFF. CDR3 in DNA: TGTGCCAGCAGCCAGCCGGGGGGGCATGACGGGGAGCTGTTTTTT.

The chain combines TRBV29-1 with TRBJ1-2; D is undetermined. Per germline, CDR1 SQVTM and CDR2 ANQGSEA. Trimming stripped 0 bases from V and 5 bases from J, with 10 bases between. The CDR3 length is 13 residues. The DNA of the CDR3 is TGCAGCGTTGAAGATACGCGTGGGTATGGCTACACCTTC. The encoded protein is CSVEDTRGYGYTF.

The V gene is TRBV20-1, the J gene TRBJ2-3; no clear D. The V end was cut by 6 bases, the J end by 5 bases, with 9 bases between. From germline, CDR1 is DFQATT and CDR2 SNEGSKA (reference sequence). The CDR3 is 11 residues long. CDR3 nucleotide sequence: TGCAGTGCCCCGAAGGGAGATACGCAGTATTTT. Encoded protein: CSAPKGDTQYF.

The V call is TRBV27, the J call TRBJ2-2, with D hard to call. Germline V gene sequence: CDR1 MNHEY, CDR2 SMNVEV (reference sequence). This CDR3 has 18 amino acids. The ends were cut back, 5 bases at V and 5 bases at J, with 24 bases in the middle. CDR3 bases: TGTGCCAGCAGTCTGTACATACCATCCGGGTCCTCAACCGGGGAGCTGTTTTTT. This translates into CASSLYIPSGSSTGELFF.

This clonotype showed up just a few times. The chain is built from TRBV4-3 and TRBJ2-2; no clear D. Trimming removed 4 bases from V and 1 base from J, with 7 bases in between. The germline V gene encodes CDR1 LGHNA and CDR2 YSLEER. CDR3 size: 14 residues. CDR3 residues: CASSPQLNTGELFF. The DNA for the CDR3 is TGCGCCAGCAGCCCCCAGCTGAACACCGGGGAGCTGTTTTTT.

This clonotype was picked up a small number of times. DNA of the CDR3: TGCGCCAGCAGCCAAGGGGGGGCCGAATACCGGAATTCACCCCTCCACTTT. It translates to CASSQGGAEYRNSPLHF. This sequence joins TRBV4-1 and TRBJ1-6, with D maybe TRBD1 (6 bases). Per germline, CDR1 MGHRA and CDR2 YSYEKL. This CDR3 is 17 amino acids long. Trimming pared 1 base from V and 7 bases from J, leaving 17 bases between.

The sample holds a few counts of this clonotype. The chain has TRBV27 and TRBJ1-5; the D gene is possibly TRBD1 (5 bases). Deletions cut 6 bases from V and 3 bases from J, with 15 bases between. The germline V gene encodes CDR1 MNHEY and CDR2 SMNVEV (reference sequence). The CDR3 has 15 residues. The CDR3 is CASSTIDRYNQPQHF. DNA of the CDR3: TGTGCCAGCAGCACAATCGACAGATACAATCAGCCCCAGCATTTT.